Sequencing of this T cell receptor beta chain was carried out in a study of tumor-infiltrating lymphocytes in localized non-small cell lung cancer. As for the study in general: Resected tumor was paired with non-adjacent uninvolved lung from the same patient.

CDR1 is ENHRY, CDR2 SYGVKD, per germline. The V and J ends lost 0 bases and 3 bases respectively, with 17 bases between them. The CDR3 contains 17 residues. Study findings and constraints: Only some patients had TCR sequencing, depending on available tissue. Each assay used a separate piece of the same tissue. TCRbeta sequencing showed higher T cell infiltration in tumors than uninvolved lung.

To note about this clone: What it binds is unknown.

Sequencing was performed with immunoSEQ multiplex PCR; in TCRdb, only in-frame clones are kept and a portion is missing. The sample comprises some 7,800 clones, roughly 79% of which are singletons, and about 12% rests with the top ten. The chain has TRBV10-3 and TRBJ1-2; the D is unclear. Sequencing was done on a sample of uninvolved lung tissue not adjacent to the tumor. The sequence was collected from a human donor with non-small cell lung cancer. In DNA form, the CDR3 reads TGTGCCATCAGTGAGTCCTCTGGAAAAGGGTTGCACTATGGCTACACCTTC. Protein: CAISESSGKGLHYGYTF.